These 4 T cell receptor beta chains were all obtained from the same sample, sequenced in a study of cytomegalovirus exposure and HLA in healthy donors. The PCR had 60 Vbeta and 13 Jbeta primers. The assay was immunoSEQ multiplex PCR, and TCRdb's table has in-frame clones only and misses some. In the table there are around 99,000 clones, approximately 73% of which are singletons. Sequenced material: PBMCs. Receptors originate from a man between 40 and 49 years old in good health and CMV-seronegative.

The gene calls are TRBV27 and TRBJ2-7; D might be TRBD2 (6 bases). CDR1 MNHEY and CDR2 SMNVEV come from the germline V gene (reference sequence). V lost 9 bases to trimming and J lost 2 bases, with 14 bases between them. The length of the CDR3 is 13 residues. The DNA for the CDR3 is TGTGCCAGTCAGGGAGGTTACCCCTACGAGCAGTACTTC. This encodes CASQGGYPYEQYF.

The chain uses TRBV25-1 and TRBJ1-1; D is unresolved. V dropped 1 base and J dropped 4 bases, with 10 bases sitting between them. Germline V CDR1 and CDR2: MGHDK, SYGVNS. The CDR3 length is 14 residues. The CDR3 region is CASSESLGATEAFF. CDR3 DNA: TGTGCCAGCAGTGAATCACTGGGAGCCACTGAAGCTTTCTTT.

This chain uses TRBV11-2 with TRBJ2-5; 10 nucleotides match TRBD1. The J call is doubtful: the DNA matches TRBJ2-7 better. Germline V gives CDR1 SGHAT, CDR2 FQNNGV. CDR3 size: 16 residues. Here the CDR3 DNA reads TGTGCCAGCAGCTTACTCGCCGGGACAGGGGACGGCGAGCAGTACTTC. Amino acid sequence: CASSLLAGTGDGEQYF.

V usage is TRBV5-4 and J usage is TRBJ2-5; maybe TRBD1 (6 bases). The germline V gene encodes CDR1 SGHNT and CDR2 YYREEE (reference sequence). The V end lost 0 bases, the J end lost 4 bases, and 7 bases lay between the germline ends. The CDR3 covers 13 residues. CDR3 sequence (DNA): TGTGCCAGCAGCTTGGCAGGGGCAGAGACCCAGTACTTC. Protein sequence: CASSLAGAETQYF.